The 10 T cell receptor beta chains given below trace back to one sample, sequenced in a study of T cell clusters in autoimmune cytopenias (dated 2019 in TCRdb). TCRdb shows the sequencer as Illumina MiSeq. TRB rearrangements were amplified by multiplex PCR using a touch-down protocol with TRB-A and TRB-B primer pools mixed in one tube. TCRdb reprocessed the reads; each CDR3 protein sequence makes one entry, and DNA is unavailable. The table for this sample shows about 7,300 distinct CDR3 sequences. The ten largest clones represent more than 30% of the sample. Each sample's TRB amplification started from 250 ng of peripheral blood genomic DNA, which corresponds to some 36,000 genome equivalents. A further study also used this sample, focusing on T cell repertoires in aging, cancer and after chemotherapy.

Sequencing was carried out using peripheral blood. These receptor sequences come from a human donor in good health.

The chain recombines TRBV12-3 or TRBV12-4 with TRBJ1-4. The CDR3 is 11 residues long. CDR3 protein: CASSLEGKLFF.

The rearrangement uses TRBV5-4 and TRBJ1-4; TCRdb picks TRBD1, but there is no DNA to check that call. Germline loops: CDR1 SGHNT, CDR2 YYREEE (reference sequence). The CDR3 is 16 residues long. The CDR3 region is CASSLSLGPGDEKLFF.

The V and J genes are TRBV6-1 and TRBJ2-5; TCRdb lists TRBD1, though no DNA is available to test this call. The CDR3 contains 15 residues. Germline V gives CDR1 MNHNS, CDR2 SASEGT. This chain's CDR3 is CASSGMGWGEETQYF.

This chain connects TRBV5-4 to TRBJ2-3. From germline, CDR1 is SGHNT and CDR2 YYREEE (reference sequence). This CDR3 is built from 15 residues. This chain's CDR3 is CASSLAVGSTDTQYF.

The chain joins TRBV6-6 to TRBJ2-3. The CDR3 covers 15 residues. Looked up from germline, CDR1 is MNHNY and CDR2 is SVGAGI (reference sequence). The CDR3 region is CASKATGIPTDTQYF.

The V call is TRBV19, the J call TRBJ1-4; TCRdb proposes TRBD1, but this gene call is untestable without DNA. Germline CDR1 reads LNHDA; CDR2 reads SQIVND (reference sequence). CDR3 length: 13 amino acids. The CDR3 region is CASTGTPNEKLFF.

This chain links TRBV6-4 with TRBJ2-1; the TCRdb D gene call, TRBD2, has no DNA to confirm it. The CDR3 runs to 17 residues. From germline, CDR1 is MRHNA and CDR2 SNTAGT. CDR3 region: CASSDVTSGRSYNEQFF.

This clonotype ranks as medium-sized (0.01 to 0.1%) in terms of frequency. The chain carries TRBV29-1 and TRBJ2-2; TCRdb outputs TRBD1, but without DNA this stays unchecked. The CDR3 runs 14 residues. Germline CDR1 and CDR2: SQVTM and ANQGSEA. CDR3 in amino acids: CSAHDRGNTGELFF.

The chain joins TRBV14 to TRBJ1-4. From germline, CDR1 is SGHDN and CDR2 FVKESK. This CDR3 has 19 residues. The CDR3 sequence is CASSQGLWDIFSTNEKLFF.

The chain has TRBV12-3 or TRBV12-4 and TRBJ2-5; TCRdb outputs TRBD2, but without DNA this stays unchecked. This CDR3 is built from 15 residues. The CDR3 sequence: CASSYASGDQETQYF.